Presented here are 9 T cell receptor beta chains from one specimen sequenced in a study of T-cell memory formation after mild COVID-19. TCRdb reanalysed the 5' RACE reads using MiXCR and keeps one entry per CDR3 protein. The sample includes a few hundred thousand distinct CDR3 sequences, roughly an eighth seen only once; the top ten take around 21%. The specimen sequenced was PBMCs or a T cell subset sorted from them (not recorded which). These receptors originate from a man aged 18-30 years who had mild COVID-19 (a few samples of this study predate the infection). Cell type and time point are not known.

The rearrangement joins TRBV20-1 to TRBJ2-5; D is undetermined. Trimming took 0 bases from V and 2 from J, leaving 16 bases between them. In germline, CDR1 is DFQATT, CDR2 SNEGSKA (reference sequence). The CDR3 consists of 16 residues. CDR3 residues: CSARDLRPEKQETQYF. Here the CDR3 DNA reads TGCAGTGCTAGAGATCTACGTCCTGAAAAACAAGAGACCCAGTACTTC.

In its sample, this clonotype was seen a few times. The chain employs TRBV21-1 and TRBJ2-7; the table's D call, TRBD1, was not checked against the DNA. TRBV21-1 is a recognized pseudogene. The CDR3 loop spans 15 amino acids. The CDR3 loop reads CASSVGGSSSYEQYV. The CDR3 DNA sequence: TGTGCCAGCTCGGTAGGGGGTTCTTCATCCTACGAGCAGTACGTC.

The table lists this clonotype with many counts. The rearrangement uses TRBV7-2 and TRBJ2-7, with D uncertain. Germline-derived CDR1 and CDR2 are SGHTA and FQGNSA. Trimming removed 5 bases at V and 3 bases at J, with 14 bases between. The CDR3 is 14 residues long. The CDR3 is CASSNNGVGYEQYF. CDR3 DNA: TGTGCCAGCAGCAACAATGGGGTCGGCTACGAGCAGTACTTC.

The CDR3 bases are TGTGCCAGCAGCTTAGAGAGGACTAGCGGGGGGGCGCCGCAGTATTTT. It is translated as CASSLERTSGGAPQYF. The chain carries TRBV7-2 and TRBJ2-3; TRBD2 matches at 15 bases. CDR3 size: 16 residues. Unmatched junction bases numbered 6, after V lost 1 base and J lost 10 bases. CDR1 SGHTA and CDR2 FQGNSA come from the germline V gene.

DNA of the CDR3: TGTGCCAGCAGTGACTCGATGAGGGCCCAGCATTTT. This codes for CASSDSMRAQHF. The rearrangement uses TRBV6-4 and TRBJ1-5; no reliable D call. Trimming cost V 0 bases and J 11 bases, with 8 bases left between them. Germline CDR1 MRHNA, CDR2 SNTAGT. The CDR3 is made up of 12 amino acids.

The chain has TRBV25-1 and TRBJ1-4; no firm D call. CDR3 length: 14 amino acids. Trimming took off 6 bases at V and 8 bases at J, with 16 bases between the two ends. Germline CDR1 reads MGHDK; CDR2 reads SYGVNS. The DNA of the CDR3 is TGTGCCAGCAGCCACCCGCGGGTCGAAGAAAAACTGTTTTTT. Amino acids: CASSHPRVEEKLFF.

The chain carries TRBV29-1 and TRBJ1-4; a possible D gene is TRBD1 (5 bases). The CDR3 has 12 amino acids. V shed 5 bases and J shed 7 bases, with 11 bases lying between them. Germline CDR1 and CDR2: SQVTM and ANQGSEA. The CDR3 region is CSVQGLSEKLFF. Written as DNA, the CDR3 is TGCAGCGTTCAGGGACTGAGTGAAAAACTGTTTTTT.

J is TRBJ1-1 and V is TRBV7-9; D gene ambiguous. This CDR3 has 10 amino acids. Deletions cut 3 bases from V and 8 bases from J, with 4 bases between. CDR1 is SEHNR, CDR2 FQNEAQ, per germline (reference sequence). This CDR3 reads CASSFSEAFF. In DNA, the CDR3 is TGTGCCAGCAGCTTCAGCGAAGCTTTCTTT.

This clonotype was seen repeatedly, ten times or more. This sequence joins TRBV20-1 and TRBJ2-2; TRBD1 matches 8 bases. The CDR3 runs to 16 residues. Germline CDR1 and CDR2: DFQATT and SNEGSKA (reference sequence). The junction had 4 bases not matched to a gene; V was cut back by 0 bases and J by 1 base. CDR3 DNA sequence: TGCAGTGCTAGAGATCAGGGGGCCTGGAACACCGGGGAGCTGTTTTTT. Translating gives CSARDQGAWNTGELFF.